Shown below are 10 T cell receptor beta chains from a single sample sequenced in a study of T cell responses to AZD1222 COVID-19 vaccine. TCRdb's table, derived via immunoSEQ multiplex PCR, lists solely in-frame clones and lacks some. This sample has 130,000 or so clones, with around 83% found just once. This specimen was peripheral blood, taken on day 0 of AZD1222 vaccination. Receptors were obtained from an adult in good health.

V is TRBV5-1 and J is TRBJ1-2; 10 bases fit TRBD1. CDR3 length: 17 residues. The germline gives CDR1 SGHRS, CDR2 YFSETQ. J gave up 0 bases and V 3 bases, and 8 bases lay outside the gene matches. The CDR3 DNA reads TGCGCCAGCAGCTCACGACAGGGGGCCCTAGCTAACTATGGCTACACCTTC. Translating it yields CASSSRQGALANYGYTF.

The V gene is TRBV18, the J gene TRBJ1-2; possible D gene TRBD1, 6 bases. This CDR3 comprises 16 residues. V was cut by 2 bases and J by 5 bases, with 18 bases left in between. The germline CDR1 and CDR2 sequences are KGHSH and LQKENI. The CDR3 DNA is TGTGCCAGCTCACCAACACGGTTCGCCCAGGGGTATGGCTACACCTTC. As protein: CASSPTRFAQGYGYTF.

The rearrangement uses TRBV5-1 and TRBJ2-2; D not resolved. The V gene's germline CDR1 is SGHRS and CDR2 YFSETQ. Trimming removed 1 base from V and 0 bases from J, with 7 bases in between. The CDR3 is made up of 15 amino acids. The CDR3 here is CASSLRVTNTGELFF. In DNA form, the CDR3 reads TGCGCCAGCAGCTTGAGGGTAACGAACACCGGGGAGCTGTTTTTT.

The chain couples TRBV10-3 to TRBJ1-2; D remains ambiguous. Trimming took off 5 bases at V and 0 bases at J, with 13 bases between the two ends. The CDR3 has 15 residues. Germline V CDR1 and CDR2: ENHRY, SYGVKD. The CDR3 bases are TGTGCCATCAGTCTCAAAGGCCGACCTAACTATGGCTACACCTTC. Translated: CAISLKGRPNYGYTF.

The chain carries TRBV30 and TRBJ2-1; 7 bases are a match to TRBD2. The CDR3 totals 13 residues. V lost 3 bases to trimming and J lost 7 bases; unmatched junction nucleotides: 6. Germline V gives CDR1 GTSNPN, CDR2 SVGIG (reference sequence). CDR3: CAWSRLLANEQFF. As DNA, the CDR3 is TGTGCCTGGAGCCGACTACTAGCGAATGAGCAGTTCTTC.

This sequence joins TRBV7-2 and TRBJ1-5; D not resolved. The CDR3 runs 12 residues. CDR1 SGHTA and CDR2 FQGNSA come from the germline V gene. The V and J ends lost 2 bases and 6 bases respectively, with 5 bases between them. The CDR3 region has the DNA TGTGCCAGCAGCTTATGGGGTCAGCCCCAGCATTTT. Amino acid sequence: CASSLWGQPQHF. The variable domain in full, with the rest retrieved from reference TRBV7-2 and TRBJ1-5, is GAGVSQSPSNKVTEKGKDVELRCDPISGHTALYWYRQSLGQGLEFLIYFQGNSAPDKSGLPSDRFSAERTGGSVSTLTIQRTQQEDSAVYLCASSLWGQPQHFGDGTRLSIL.

The rearrangement uses TRBV5-1 and TRBJ1-4; no clear D. V was pared by 6 bases and J by 0 bases, with 18 bases between. The CDR3 extends over 17 amino acids. The germline V gene has CDR1 SGHRS and CDR2 YFSETQ. The DNA of the CDR3 is TGCGCCAGCACCGTGGATGGCGGAAGTGCAACTAATGAAAAACTGTTTTTT. This codes for CASTVDGGSATNEKLFF.

This rearrangement joins TRBV9 to TRBJ2-5; 9 bases match TRBD2. Germline CDR1 SGDLS, CDR2 YYNGEE. This CDR3 is built from 16 residues. The J segment lost 3 bases and the V segment lost 0 bases, leaving 6 bases of the junction unmatched. CDR3 in amino acids: CASSVGGTSPKETQYF. CDR3 coding DNA: TGTGCCAGCAGCGTAGGAGGGACTAGCCCCAAAGAGACCCAGTACTTC.

The rearrangement joins TRBV27 to TRBJ2-7; 10 bases are a match to TRBD1. Unmatched junction bases numbered 8, after V lost 2 bases and J lost 4 bases. Germline CDR1 MNHEY, CDR2 SMNVEV (reference sequence). This CDR3 has 16 amino acids. The CDR3 loop reads CASSLHPGQGSYEQYF. The CDR3 bases are TGTGCCAGCAGTTTACATCCGGGACAGGGGTCTTACGAGCAGTACTTC.

The chain combines TRBV2 with TRBJ2-3, with D possibly TRBD2 on 5 matching bases. This CDR3 contains 13 residues. From germline, CDR1 is SNHLY and CDR2 FYNNEI. Trimming pared 10 bases from V and 5 bases from J, leaving 16 bases between. The CDR3 reads CAIALGDEDTQYF. The CDR3 coding sequence is TGTGCCATCGCACTGGGAGACGAAGATACGCAGTATTTT.